The 17 T cell receptor beta chains below come from one sample, sequenced in a study of T cell repertoires in cytomegalovirus infection. TCRdb independently ran MiXCR on the reads; one entry per CDR3 protein. The profile shows hundreds of thousands of distinct CDR3 sequences, 25% to 35% of them singletons. Antigens for these TCRs are unknown. The material sequenced was cultured PBMCs, taken from culture after CMV antigen stimulation. All receptors derive from a human donor in good health (CMV status not recorded). Some clones in this sample may be carry-over from other donors' samples.

This clonotype was counted many times. The chain links TRBV7-6 to TRBJ1-5, with D unresolved. The germline V and J ends were trimmed by 5 bases and 0 bases, with 8 bases remaining between them. The CDR3 sequence is 14 residues long. Germline CDR1 reads SGHVS; CDR2 reads FNYEAQ. CDR3 in DNA: TGTGCCAGCAGCCCGCGGGGTAGCAATCAGCCCCAGCATTTT. Protein sequence: CASSPRGSNQPQHF.

This clonotype came up a few times. This rearrangement joins TRBV6-5 to TRBJ2-7; D remains ambiguous. Germline lookup yields CDR1 MNHEY and CDR2 SVGAGI. This CDR3 has 14 amino acids. The V end lost 8 bases, the J end lost 2 bases, and 16 bases lay between the germline ends. CDR3 sequence reads: CASGLTGRTYEQYF. CDR3 nucleotides: TGTGCCAGCGGGCTAACGGGCCGGACCTACGAGCAGTACTTC.

A single count supports this clonotype. Mismatch with germline at one junction end may stem from a read error. The V gene is TRBV25-1, the J gene TRBJ1-2; 7 bases match TRBD1. The CDR3 has 13 residues. CDR1 MGHDK and CDR2 SYGVNS come from the germline V gene. CDR3 residues: CAGSDEGAYGYTF. CDR3 DNA sequence: TGTGCCGGCAGTGATGAGGGGGCCTATGGCTACACCTTC.

V and J are TRBV7-8 and TRBJ2-4; unclear D gene. Trimming cost V 1 base and J 1 base, with 5 bases left between them. The CDR3 runs to 14 residues. Germline CDR1 reads SGHVS; CDR2 reads FQNEAQ. The CDR3 DNA follows: TGTGCCAGCAGCTTAGAGAGGGCCAAAAACATTCAGTACTTC. It is translated as CASSLERAKNIQYF.

The J gene is TRBJ2-7, the V gene TRBV29-1; tentatively, D is TRBD1 (5 bases). CDR1 is SQVTM, CDR2 ANQGSEA, per germline. V dropped 4 bases and J dropped 6 bases, with 13 bases sitting between them. The CDR3 runs 12 residues. The chain's CDR3 is CSVVVQGSEQYF. The CDR3 DNA follows: TGCAGCGTTGTCGTCCAGGGCAGCGAGCAGTACTTC.

The rearrangement joins TRBV20-1 to TRBJ2-1; 13 bases agree with TRBD2. Germline V CDR1 and CDR2: DFQATT, SNEGSKA (reference sequence). This CDR3 has 15 amino acids. V was pared by 6 bases and J by 3 bases, with 5 bases of the junction left unmatched. This chain's CDR3 is CSAVTSGRIYNEQFF. CDR3 nucleotides: TGCAGTGCCGTGACTAGCGGGAGGATCTACAATGAGCAGTTCTTC.

The rearrangement joins TRBV7-6 to TRBJ2-5, with a tentative D call TRBD2 (5 bases). V shed 5 bases and J shed 2 bases, with 15 bases lying between them. Looked up from germline, CDR1 is SGHVS and CDR2 is FNYEAQ. CDR3 size: 15 residues. Here the CDR3 reads CASSPYYGKQETQYF. CDR3 sequence (DNA): TGTGCCAGCAGCCCCTATTACGGGAAACAAGAGACCCAGTACTTC.

The V call is TRBV24-1, the J call TRBJ2-1, with D maybe TRBD2 (6 bases). The CDR3 has 15 residues. Trimming shortened V by 3 bases and J by 11 bases, and 19 bases separated the two germline ends. Germline CDR1 is KGHDR and CDR2 is SFDVKD. CDR3 DNA: TGTGCCACCAGTGATCCGGGACTCGGTTTTGGTAAGCAGTTCTTC. It encodes CATSDPGLGFGKQFF.

The V gene is TRBV30, the J gene TRBJ2-2; D is undetermined. The CDR3 runs 15 residues. Germline values: CDR1 GTSNPN, CDR2 SVGIG (reference sequence). V was cut by 4 bases and J by 0 bases, with 12 bases left in between. The CDR3 DNA reads as TGTGCCTGGACCGACCCCAGGACGAACACCGGGGAGCTGTTTTTT. Amino acid sequence: CAWTDPRTNTGELFF.

The genes are TRBV4-2 and TRBJ2-7, with TRBD2 as a possible D gene (5 bases). The germline V and J ends were trimmed by 0 bases and 4 bases, with 13 bases remaining between them. The length of the CDR3 is 15 residues. CDR1 LGHNA and CDR2 YNFKEQ come from the germline V gene. The CDR3 DNA sequence: TGTGCCAGCAGCCAAGATAGAACTAGAGCTTACGAGCAGTACTTC. Its protein product is CASSQDRTRAYEQYF.

Remarks on this clonotype: This clone may be a read error of a much larger clone one base away. The V and J genes are TRBV7-8 and TRBJ2-3, with TRBD1 as a possible D gene (6 bases). Germline V gene sequence: CDR1 SGHVS, CDR2 FQNEAQ. The CDR3 consists of 14 residues. Trimming cost V 5 bases and J 0 bases, with 9 bases left between them. The CDR3 bases are TGTGCCAGCAGCATAGGACAGAGCACAGATACGCAGTATTTT. As protein: CASSIGQSTDTQYF.

This clonotype is deemed medium-sized. This chain joins TRBV7-8 and TRBJ1-5; a weak D match, TRBD1 (5 bases). The CDR3 totals 17 residues. Germline loops: CDR1 SGHVS, CDR2 FQNEAQ. Deletions cut 1 base from V and 3 bases from J, with 16 bases between. This CDR3 is CASSLVRREGLNQPQHF. DNA of the CDR3: TGTGCCAGCAGCTTAGTACGGCGAGAGGGGCTCAATCAGCCCCAGCATTTT.

This chain uses TRBV25-1 with TRBJ1-1; D is ambiguous. Deletions cut 1 base from V and 3 bases from J, with 12 bases between. Germline V gene sequence: CDR1 MGHDK, CDR2 SYGVNS. The CDR3 is made up of 15 amino acids. DNA for the CDR3: TGTGCCAGCAGTGAATGGAAAGGTAGTCACACTGAAGCTTTCTTT. It specifies CASSEWKGSHTEAFF.

This chain uses TRBV6-1 with TRBJ2-3; 10 bases align to TRBD2. V trimming: 4 bases; J trimming: 1 base; junction bases outside the gene matches: 8. Germline V gene lookup returns CDR1 MNHNS and CDR2 SASEGT. The CDR3 length is 17 residues. The CDR3, as DNA: TGTGCCAGCAGTGGAGGAAGCGGGAGGGGGGGCACAGATACGCAGTATTTT. This gives the protein CASSGGSGRGGTDTQYF.

This rearrangement joins TRBV27 to TRBJ2-3, with D perhaps matching TRBD2 (6 bases). V lost 8 bases and J 2 bases, leaving 11 bases between the germline ends. This CDR3 is built from 13 residues. The V gene's germline CDR1 is MNHEY and CDR2 SMNVEV (reference sequence). DNA of the CDR3: TGTGCCAGCGGCGGGGCTTACACAGATACGCAGTATTTT. It specifies CASGGAYTDTQYF.

The table lists this clonotype with a few counts. The rearrangement links TRBV10-3 to TRBJ1-5; possible D gene TRBD1, 6 bases. Trimming left V 2 bases short and J 2 bases short, with 10 bases between. This CDR3 region has 15 residues. In germline, CDR1 is ENHRY, CDR2 SYGVKD. CDR3 nucleotides: TGTGCCATCAGTGAGAACAGGGAGGGCAATCAGCCCCAGCATTTT. Translated, it gives CAISENREGNQPQHF.

The table lists this clonotype with many counts. The chain carries TRBV7-9 and TRBJ1-1; perhaps TRBD1 as D (6 bases). The CDR3 is 16 residues long. V was cut by 4 bases and J by 1 base, with 16 bases left in between. Germline loops: CDR1 SEHNR, CDR2 FQNEAQ (reference sequence). The CDR3, as DNA: TGTGCCAGCAGCTCCCCATGGACAGTTAGGAACACTGAAGCTTTCTTT. Translating it yields CASSSPWTVRNTEAFF.